Below are 23 T cell receptor beta chains sequenced from a single sample in a study of T cell clones after liver transplantation. Profiling relied on immunoSEQ multiplex PCR, and the TCRdb table lists in-frame clones only, not all of them. This table has over 55,000 clones, around two thirds appearing once. This sample comprised CD4+ T cells from blood, obtained at the roughly 16-month timepoint. These receptors were obtained from a human patient who received a liver transplant. The T cells may come from the graft donor.

This sequence joins TRBV5-1 and TRBJ1-2; TRBD1 matches at 7 bases. Trimming removed 7 bases from V and 7 bases from J; junction bases left unmatched: 10. The CDR3 loop spans 13 amino acids. The germline V gene has CDR1 SGHRS and CDR2 YFSETQ. The CDR3 DNA is TGCGCCAGCTCCCGACAGGGCGATCGTGGCTACACCTTC. This translates into CASSRQGDRGYTF.

This clone was counted many times. J is TRBJ1-4 and V is TRBV10-3; D possibly corresponds to TRBD1 (6 bases). Between the trimmed V and J ends, which lost 7 bases and 5 bases, there was a span of 11 bases. The CDR3 contains 13 residues. Germline lookup yields CDR1 ENHRY and CDR2 SYGVKD. The CDR3 reads CAIKAGTNEKLFF. As DNA, the CDR3 is TGTGCCATCAAGGCAGGGACAAATGAAAAACTGTTTTTT.

This sequence joins TRBV5-1 and TRBJ2-3, with 7 bases identical to TRBD2. Trimming at V came to 1 base and at J to 0 bases, leaving 14 bases not matched to a gene. The germline CDR1 and CDR2 sequences are SGHRS and YFSETQ. The CDR3 is 19 residues long. Here the CDR3 DNA reads TGCGCCAGCAGCTTGATGTTTCTGAGCCTAGCGGCCAGCACAGATACGCAGTATTTT. Protein product: CASSLMFLSLAASTDTQYF.

The CDR3 loop is CASSEREADLWGRQETQYF. The DNA of the CDR3 is TGTGCCAGCAGTGAACGGGAAGCGGACCTTTGGGGCAGACAAGAGACCCAGTACTTC. The chain uses TRBV6-1 and TRBJ2-5; D may match TRBD1 or TRBD2 (5 bases each). The CDR3 length is 19 residues. Germline-derived CDR1 and CDR2 are MNHNS and SASEGT. Trimming took off 2 bases at V and 2 bases at J, with 24 bases between the two ends.

This clone was found once. The chain carries TRBV2 and TRBJ2-5; tentative D call: TRBD2 (5 bases). Germline V gene sequence: CDR1 SNHLY, CDR2 FYNNEI. The length of the CDR3 is 14 residues. V was pared by 6 bases and J by 5 bases, with 16 bases between. CDR3 protein: CASRRTGSEETQYF. The CDR3 coding sequence is TGTGCCAGCAGACGGACTGGCTCCGAGGAGACCCAGTACTTC.

This clone was counted at least ten times. The chain has TRBV7-2 and TRBJ1-1, with D perhaps matching TRBD1 (5 bases). V lost 5 bases to trimming and J lost 1 base, with 11 bases between them. The CDR3 has 14 residues. Germline V lookup: CDR1 SGHTA, CDR2 FQGNSA. CDR3 sequence: CASSANTGNTEAFF. The CDR3 nucleotides are TGTGCCAGCAGCGCAAACACAGGGAACACTGAAGCTTTCTTT.

In this sample, this clone turned up many times. The chain carries TRBV7-2 and TRBJ1-5; no clear D. The germline V and J ends were trimmed by 10 bases and 5 bases, with 15 bases remaining between them. The CDR3 sequence is 13 residues long. Germline CDR1 reads SGHTA; CDR2 reads FQGNSA. CDR3 in amino acids: CAISRGVDQPQHF. In DNA form, the CDR3 reads TGTGCCATTTCGCGCGGGGTTGATCAGCCCCAGCATTTT.

This clone is termed medium-sized. The rearrangement links TRBV18 to TRBJ2-6; TRBD2 is a possible D gene (5 bases). The germline V gene has CDR1 KGHSH and CDR2 LQKENI. The CDR3 is 16 amino acids. V lost 1 base, J lost 1 base, and 8 bases lay in between. CDR3 sequence: CASSPLEGSGANVLTF. In nucleotides, the CDR3 is TGTGCCAGCTCACCACTCGAGGGATCTGGGGCCAACGTCCTGACTTTC.

The chain carries TRBV14 and TRBJ2-1; 8 bases agree with TRBD1. This CDR3 is 12 amino acids long. V trimming: 4 bases; J trimming: 8 bases; junction bases outside the gene matches: 1. Per the germline V gene, CDR1 is SGHDN and CDR2 is FVKESK. The CDR3 spells CASSLTGDEQFF. The CDR3 coding sequence is TGTGCCAGCAGCCTGACAGGGGATGAGCAGTTCTTC.

This rearrangement joins TRBV5-6 to TRBJ2-3, with no clear D. In germline, CDR1 is SGHDT, CDR2 YYEEEE. V dropped 4 bases and J dropped 2 bases, with 17 bases sitting between them. The CDR3 covers 16 residues. The CDR3 DNA is TGTGCCAGCAGCGCCGAACAAGCCTACCTCACAGATACGCAGTATTTT. It is translated as CASSAEQAYLTDTQYF.

The chain joins TRBV2 to TRBJ2-1, with 10 bases fitting TRBD2. Germline V gene data show CDR1 as SNHLY and CDR2 as FYNNEI. V shed 3 bases, J shed 14 bases, and the junction held 4 bases outside the gene matches. The CDR3 is made up of 12 amino acids. This chain's CDR3 is CASSDIAGGEFF. The CDR3 nucleotides are TGTGCCAGCAGTGATATAGCGGGGGGCGAGTTCTTC. The whole variable domain, filled in from reference TRBV2 and TRBJ2-1, reads EPEVTQTPSHQVTQMGQEVILRCVPISNHLYFYWYRQILGQKVEFLVSFYNNEISEKSEIFDDQFSVERPDGSNFTLKIRSTKLEDSAMYFCASSDIAGGEFFGPGTRLTVL.

The rearrangement uses TRBV7-9 and TRBJ2-6; D possibly uses TRBD1 or TRBD2 (5 bases each). CDR3 length: 17 amino acids. Trimming cost V 2 bases and J 0 bases, with 11 bases left between them. Germline lookup yields CDR1 SEHNR and CDR2 FQNEAQ (reference sequence). The CDR3 protein is CASSLTGAASGANVLTF. DNA for the CDR3: TGTGCCAGCAGCTTAACCGGGGCGGCCTCTGGGGCCAACGTCCTGACTTTC.

The chain links TRBV11-1 to TRBJ1-1, with 7 bases that match TRBD1. CDR1 is SGHAT and CDR2 is FQDESV in the germline V gene (reference sequence). The CDR3 covers 15 residues. The junction had 11 bases not matched to a gene; V was cut back by 4 bases and J by 6 bases. Here the CDR3 DNA reads TGTGCCAGCAGCTCCAGGGGGGACGCATTACCTGAAGCTTTCTTT. Protein sequence: CASSSRGDALPEAFF.

The genes are TRBV21-1 and TRBJ2-7; the table assigns TRBD2, which was not confirmed against the DNA. TRBV21-1 has pseudogene status. The CDR3 loop spans 18 amino acids. The CDR3 here is CASSKGGGGPPLAYEQYV. The CDR3 DNA sequence: TGTGCCAGCAGCAAAGGGGGGGGAGGGCCCCCTCTTGCCTACGAGCAGTACGTC.

The chain couples TRBV6-1 to TRBJ2-3; unclear D gene. CDR3 length equals 13 residues. CDR1 MNHNS and CDR2 SASEGT come from the germline V gene. V was cut by 6 bases and J by 1 base, with 8 bases left in between. The CDR3 DNA follows: TGTGCCAGCAGGGATACAGGCACAGATACGCAGTATTTT. This codes for CASRDTGTDTQYF.

The CDR3 DNA reads TGTGCCAGCAGCTTGGTAACAGGCTCTGGAAACACCATATATTTT. Its protein is CASSLVTGSGNTIYF. The V gene is TRBV7-8, the J gene TRBJ1-3; a weak D match, TRBD1 (5 bases). Germline CDR1 is SGHVS and CDR2 is FQNEAQ. This CDR3 has 15 residues. V lost 3 bases and J lost 0, with 9 bases in between.

The rearrangement uses TRBV19 and TRBJ2-5; tentatively, D is TRBD1 (6 bases). The V gene lost 5 bases and the J gene lost 2 bases, with 12 bases spanning the gap. This CDR3 contains 14 residues. CDR1 is LNHDA, CDR2 SQIVND, per germline (reference sequence). The CDR3, as DNA: TGTGCCAGTAGTTTGGGACACGGACAAGAGACCCAGTACTTC. Protein sequence: CASSLGHGQETQYF. Full variable domain (outside the CDR3, taken from reference TRBV19 and TRBJ2-5): DGGITQSPKYLFRKEGQNVTLSCEQNLNHDAMYWYRQDPGQGLRLIYYSQIVNDFQKGDIAEGYSVSREKKESFPLTVTSAQKNPTAFYLCASSLGHGQETQYFGPGTRLLVL.

This chain joins TRBV9 and TRBJ2-1, with 9 bases matching TRBD1. The length of the CDR3 is 16 residues. V lost 4 bases to trimming and J lost 8 bases; unmatched junction nucleotides: 13. CDR1 SGDLS and CDR2 YYNGEE come from the germline V gene. CDR3 nucleotides: TGTGCCAGCAGCCCTACCCCGGGACAGGGAAGGGATGAGCAGTTCTTC. It translates to CASSPTPGQGRDEQFF. Looking up the rest from reference TRBV9 and TRBJ2-1 gives the full variable domain: DSGVTQTPKHLITATGQRVTLRCSPRSGDLSVYWYQQSLDQGLQFLIQYYNGEERAKGNILERFSAQQFPDLHSELNLSSLELGDSALYFCASSPTPGQGRDEQFFGPGTRLTVL.

The gene calls are TRBV6-6 and TRBJ2-2; no firm D call. The CDR3 sequence is 13 residues long. Trimming stripped 8 bases from V and 1 base from J, with 8 bases between. Germline V gives CDR1 MNHNY, CDR2 SVGAGI (reference sequence). CDR3 coding DNA: TGTGCCAGCGGAGACCTGAACACCGGGGAGCTGTTTTTT. Its translation: CASGDLNTGELFF.

CDR3 bases: TGTGCCAGCAGTTACATAGGGTGGGGACAAGCCTACGAGCAGTACGTC. It translates to CASSYIGWGQAYEQYV. This chain joins TRBV6-6 and TRBJ2-7; tentatively, D is TRBD1 (6 bases). Per germline, CDR1 MNHNY and CDR2 SVGAGI (reference sequence). The CDR3 has 16 residues. The V end lost 2 bases, the J end lost 2 bases, and 16 bases lay between the germline ends.

The chain is built from TRBV27 and TRBJ1-1; 7 bases are shared with TRBD1. Germline CDR1 is MNHEY and CDR2 is SMNVEV (reference sequence). V lost 5 bases, J lost 2 bases, and 11 bases stayed unmatched. This CDR3 region has 16 residues. CDR3 residues: CASSPGGTQRNTEAFF. Written as DNA, the CDR3 is TGTGCCAGCAGTCCAGGGGGGACGCAAAGAAACACTGAAGCTTTCTTT.

The rearrangement joins TRBV19 to TRBJ2-7; tentative D call: TRBD1 (6 bases). The CDR3 runs to 15 residues. Germline V CDR1 and CDR2: LNHDA, SQIVND (reference sequence). Deletions cut 1 base from V and 0 bases from J, with 10 bases between. This CDR3 is CASSIGGQSSYEQYF. The CDR3 DNA reads TGTGCCAGTAGTATAGGCGGACAGTCCTCCTACGAGCAGTACTTC. The full variable domain, completed using reference TRBV19 and TRBJ2-7, is DGGITQSPKYLFRKEGQNVTLSCEQNLNHDAMYWYRQDPGQGLRLIYYSQIVNDFQKGDIAEGYSVSREKKESFPLTVTSAQKNPTAFYLCASSIGGQSSYEQYFGPGTRLTVT.

V is TRBV5-1 and J is TRBJ1-2; D remains ambiguous. Trimming shortened V by 4 bases and J by 3 bases, and 13 bases separated the two germline ends. The CDR3 totals 14 residues. CDR1 and CDR2 from the germline V gene are SGHRS and YFSETQ. The CDR3 loop is CASSRTPEDYGYTF. The CDR3 coding sequence is TGCGCCAGCAGCCGGACGCCAGAGGACTATGGCTACACCTTC.